This is a list of T cell receptor beta chains from one sample in a study of blood T cell repertoires in COVID-19. Assay used: immunoSEQ multiplex PCR; TCRdb lists only in-frame clones, some missing. The table includes roughly 310,000 clones, 85% to 90% detected once. Sequenced input: peripheral blood. These receptors all stem from a woman aged 50 to 60 with active or convalescent COVID-19. The CDR3 runs from the conserved cysteine through the conserved F or W. D genes are given only for firm matches. Clone size is given for some rows only: seen once, a few or many times, or a class if the clone is expanded.

v_call: TRBV27
cdr3_length: 17
clone_size: once
j_call: TRBJ2-2
d_call: -
cdr3_aa: CASSLIWVEMNTGELFF
cdr3_nt: TGTGCCAGCAGTTTGATTTGGGTGGAGATGAACACCGGGGAGCTGTTTTTT

v_call: TRBV7-2
cdr3_length: 18
clone_size: -
j_call: TRBJ1-2
d_call: TRBD1
cdr3_aa: CASSLAKGRGRADYGYTF
cdr3_nt: TGTGCCAGCAGCTTAGCAAAGGGCAGGGGGCGAGCTGACTATGGCTACACCTTC

v_call: TRBV5-1
cdr3_length: 16
clone_size: -
j_call: TRBJ1-1
d_call: -
cdr3_aa: CASSERGLFGNTEAFF
cdr3_nt: TGCGCCAGCAGCGAACGGGGACTTTTTGGGAACACTGAAGCTTTCTTT

v_call: TRBV7-2
cdr3_length: 14
clone_size: -
j_call: TRBJ2-5
d_call: -
cdr3_aa: CASSTRGARETQYF
cdr3_nt: TGTGCCAGCAGCACTCGGGGGGCACGAGAGACCCAGTACTTC

v_call: TRBV18
cdr3_length: 17
clone_size: few
j_call: TRBJ1-4
d_call: TRBD1
cdr3_aa: CASSNRGLGRTNEKLFF
cdr3_nt: TGTGCCAGCTCCAACAGGGGGCTCGGGAGGACTAATGAAAAACTGTTTTTT

v_call: TRBV7-8
cdr3_length: 14
clone_size: -
j_call: TRBJ1-2
d_call: TRBD1
cdr3_aa: CASSSRDRGYGYTF
cdr3_nt: TGTGCCAGCAGCTCCCGGGACAGGGGATATGGCTACACCTTC

v_call: TRBV18
cdr3_length: 14
clone_size: once
j_call: TRBJ1-5
d_call: -
cdr3_aa: CASSPGGRAQPQHF
cdr3_nt: TGTGCCAGCTCACCAGGGGGCAGGGCGCAGCCCCAGCATTTT

v_call: TRBV6-5
cdr3_length: 14
clone_size: once
j_call: TRBJ1-5
d_call: TRBD1
cdr3_aa: CASSYGGGHQPQHF
cdr3_nt: TGTGCCAGCAGTTATGGAGGGGGCCATCAGCCCCAGCATTTT

v_call: TRBV27
cdr3_length: 14
clone_size: -
j_call: TRBJ1-5
d_call: -
cdr3_aa: CASSSHQTGQPQHF
cdr3_nt: TGTGCCAGCAGTTCCCATCAAACGGGGCAGCCCCAGCATTTT

v_call: TRBV5-6
cdr3_length: 14
clone_size: few
j_call: TRBJ1-2
d_call: TRBD1
cdr3_aa: CASSLDRGGYGYTF
cdr3_nt: TGTGCCAGCAGCTTGGACAGGGGAGGTTATGGCTACACCTTC

v_call: TRBV28
cdr3_length: 15
clone_size: -
j_call: TRBJ1-6
d_call: TRBD1
cdr3_aa: CASSLQGAGNSPLHF
cdr3_nt: TGTGCCAGCAGTTTACAGGGGGCGGGTAATTCACCCCTCCACTTT

v_call: TRBV14
cdr3_length: 15
clone_size: -
j_call: TRBJ1-1
d_call: TRBD1
cdr3_aa: CASSPADRANTEAFF
cdr3_nt: TGTGCCAGCAGCCCTGCAGACAGGGCGAACACTGAAGCTTTCTTT

v_call: TRBV28
cdr3_length: 12
clone_size: -
j_call: TRBJ1-2
d_call: -
cdr3_aa: CASRWQDYGYTF
cdr3_nt: TGTGCCAGCAGGTGGCAGGATTATGGCTACACCTTC

v_call: TRBV4-2
cdr3_length: 14
clone_size: -
j_call: TRBJ1-4
d_call: -
cdr3_aa: CASSQRDFNEKLFF
cdr3_nt: TGTGCCAGCAGCCAAAGGGACTTCAATGAAAAACTGTTTTTT

v_call: TRBV28
cdr3_length: 14
clone_size: -
j_call: TRBJ2-1
d_call: TRBD1
cdr3_aa: CASIPGQVRSEQFF
cdr3_nt: TGTGCCAGCATTCCGGGACAGGTACGGAGTGAGCAGTTCTTC

v_call: TRBV2
cdr3_length: 13
clone_size: -
j_call: TRBJ1-2
d_call: -
cdr3_aa: CASSREANYGYTF
cdr3_nt: TGTGCCAGCAGTAGGGAGGCTAACTATGGCTACACCTTC

v_call: TRBV7-2
cdr3_length: 14
clone_size: -
j_call: TRBJ2-7
d_call: -
cdr3_aa: CASSLVSSQGEQYF
cdr3_nt: TGTGCCAGCAGCTTAGTTAGTAGTCAGGGCGAGCAGTACTTC

v_call: TRBV20-1
cdr3_length: 11
clone_size: -
j_call: TRBJ1-1
d_call: -
cdr3_aa: CSARERTEAFF
cdr3_nt: TGCAGTGCTCGGGAGCGAACTGAAGCTTTCTTT

v_call: TRBV3-1/TRBV3-2
cdr3_length: 16
clone_size: -
j_call: TRBJ2-3
d_call: TRBD2
cdr3_aa: CASSRSLAVSTDTQYF
cdr3_nt: TGTGCCAGCAGCCGCTCTCTAGCGGTTAGCACAGATACGCAGTATTTT

v_call: TRBV28
cdr3_length: 15
clone_size: -
j_call: TRBJ1-2
d_call: -
cdr3_aa: CASSSGQGIGYGYTF
cdr3_nt: TGTGCCAGCAGTTCCGGCCAGGGGATTGGCTATGGCTACACCTTC

v_call: TRBV5-8
cdr3_length: 15
clone_size: once
j_call: TRBJ2-2
d_call: TRBD1
cdr3_aa: CASSPDRSNTGELFF
cdr3_nt: TGTGCCAGCAGCCCGGACAGGAGCAACACCGGGGAGCTGTTTTTT

v_call: TRBV6-5
cdr3_length: 13
clone_size: -
j_call: TRBJ2-7
d_call: -
cdr3_aa: CASTLGDSYEQYF
cdr3_nt: TGTGCCAGCACCTTAGGGGACTCCTACGAGCAGTACTTC

v_call: TRBV18
cdr3_length: 14
clone_size: -
j_call: TRBJ2-7
d_call: -
cdr3_aa: CASSLTGGGYEQYF
cdr3_nt: TGTGCCAGCTCACTAACAGGGGGGGGCTACGAGCAGTACTTC

v_call: TRBV11-3
cdr3_length: 13
clone_size: -
j_call: TRBJ2-3
d_call: TRBD2
cdr3_aa: CASKTSGEDTQYF
cdr3_nt: TGTGCCAGCAAAACTAGCGGAGAGGATACGCAGTATTTT

v_call: TRBV19
cdr3_length: 12
clone_size: -
j_call: TRBJ2-5
d_call: -
cdr3_aa: CASSTERGTQYF
cdr3_nt: TGTGCCAGTAGTACAGAACGAGGGACCCAGTACTTC

v_call: TRBV9
cdr3_length: 15
clone_size: -
j_call: TRBJ1-1
d_call: TRBD1
cdr3_aa: CASSASQGVGTEAFF
cdr3_nt: TGTGCCAGCAGCGCCTCCCAGGGGGTTGGCACTGAAGCTTTCTTT

v_call: TRBV7-9
cdr3_length: 14
clone_size: few
j_call: TRBJ1-2
d_call: TRBD1
cdr3_aa: CASSLGQVTYGYTF
cdr3_nt: TGTGCCAGCAGCTTGGGACAGGTCACCTATGGCTACACCTTC

v_call: TRBV4-1
cdr3_length: 14
clone_size: -
j_call: TRBJ2-5
d_call: -
cdr3_aa: CASSSTGAGETQYF
cdr3_nt: TGCGCCAGCAGCTCTACCGGGGCGGGGGAGACCCAGTACTTC

v_call: TRBV5-5
cdr3_length: 14
clone_size: -
j_call: TRBJ1-2
d_call: -
cdr3_aa: CASSLIDSGYGYTF
cdr3_nt: TGTGCCAGCAGCTTGATAGACAGTGGGTATGGCTACACCTTC

v_call: TRBV19
cdr3_length: 16
clone_size: -
j_call: TRBJ2-2
d_call: TRBD1
cdr3_aa: CASSIPDRGYTGELFF
cdr3_nt: TGTGCCAGTAGTATCCCGGACAGGGGATACACCGGGGAGCTGTTTTTT

v_call: TRBV5-1
cdr3_length: 13
clone_size: once
j_call: TRBJ1-5
d_call: -
cdr3_aa: CASSLGAGQPQHF
cdr3_nt: TGCGCCAGCAGCTTGGGGGCCGGTCAGCCCCAGCATTTT

v_call: TRBV27
cdr3_length: 14
clone_size: few
j_call: TRBJ1-1
d_call: TRBD1
cdr3_aa: CASRKRGRVTEAFF
cdr3_nt: TGTGCCAGCAGGAAAAGGGGGCGCGTCACTGAAGCTTTCTTT

v_call: TRBV5-1
cdr3_length: 15
clone_size: -
j_call: TRBJ1-1
d_call: -
cdr3_aa: CASSSARGSGTEAFF
cdr3_nt: TGCGCCAGCAGCTCGGCCCGGGGTTCGGGCACTGAAGCTTTCTTT

v_call: TRBV19
cdr3_length: 12
clone_size: -
j_call: TRBJ1-1
d_call: -
cdr3_aa: CASSQGLLEAFF
cdr3_nt: TGTGCCAGTAGTCAGGGCCTCCTTGAAGCTTTCTTT